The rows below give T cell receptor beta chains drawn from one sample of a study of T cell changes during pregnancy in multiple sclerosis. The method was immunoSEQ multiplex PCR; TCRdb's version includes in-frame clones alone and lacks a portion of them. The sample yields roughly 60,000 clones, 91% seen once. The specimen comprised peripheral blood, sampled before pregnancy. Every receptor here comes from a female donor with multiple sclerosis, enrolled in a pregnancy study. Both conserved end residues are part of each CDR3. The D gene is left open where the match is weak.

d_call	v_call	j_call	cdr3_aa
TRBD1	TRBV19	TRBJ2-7	CASSRVGQGPKNAYEQYF
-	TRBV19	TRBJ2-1	CASSLKGVNNEQFF
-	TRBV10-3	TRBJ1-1	CATNREGGNTEAFF
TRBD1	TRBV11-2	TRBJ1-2	CASRRVQGVGYTF
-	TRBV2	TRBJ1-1	CASSSGESTEAFF
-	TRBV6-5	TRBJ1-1	CASSYPGGSTEAFF
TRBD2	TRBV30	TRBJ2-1	CAWRRRVAGGYNEQFF
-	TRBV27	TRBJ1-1	CASSSRGLAEAFF
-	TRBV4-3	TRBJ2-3	CASSQAVAGRTDTQYF
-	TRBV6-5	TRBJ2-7	CASSFLQYGGTYEQYF
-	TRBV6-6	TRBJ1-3	CASSYSLGHSGNTIYF
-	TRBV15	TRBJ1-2	CATSFETVLYGYTF
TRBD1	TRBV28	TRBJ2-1	CASSPTGGKGNEQFF
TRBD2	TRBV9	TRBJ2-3	CASSVSLSGGTDTQYF
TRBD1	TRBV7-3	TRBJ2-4	CASSSTGGASNIQYF
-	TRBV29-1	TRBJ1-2	CSVDRGGRGKYGYTF
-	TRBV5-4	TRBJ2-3	CASSSRVDTQYF
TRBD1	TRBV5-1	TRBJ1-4	CASRMGQGARAVNEKLFF
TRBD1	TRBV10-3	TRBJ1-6	CAISDPGQGNSPLHF
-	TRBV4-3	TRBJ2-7	CASSQARGSSYEQYF
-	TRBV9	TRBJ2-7	CASSRRDFSYEQYF
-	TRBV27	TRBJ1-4	CASSFSTGRATNEKLFF
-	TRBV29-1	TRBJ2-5	CSVEEGVGETQYF
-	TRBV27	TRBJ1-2	CASSYDRAGLSYGYTF
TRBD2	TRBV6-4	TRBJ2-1	CASSSSGGYNEQFF
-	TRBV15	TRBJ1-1	CATSRGGQGWIEAFF
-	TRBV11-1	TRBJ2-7	CASSSDRSYEQYF
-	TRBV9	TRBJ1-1	CASTLTAIMNTEAFF
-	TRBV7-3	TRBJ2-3	CASSPRTAADTQYF
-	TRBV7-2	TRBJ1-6	CASSFRSNSPLHF
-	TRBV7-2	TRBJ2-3	CASSLSEPGTDTQYF
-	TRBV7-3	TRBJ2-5	CASSFRDSETQYF
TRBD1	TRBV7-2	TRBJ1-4	CASSSQGALNEKLFF
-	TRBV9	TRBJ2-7	CASSVDMAYEQYF
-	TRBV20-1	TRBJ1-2	CSARLGVGYTF
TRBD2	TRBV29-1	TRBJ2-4	CSASGDVKNIQYF
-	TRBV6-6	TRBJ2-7	CASNAQGVGYEQYF